This entry is about one TCR beta chain. What antigen it recognizes has not been identified. One junction end does not reproduce the germline sequence, and a read error may be involved. These data belong to a study of blood T cell repertoires in COVID-19 (TCRdb year 2020). For the wider study: The collaborator samples originated in the United States, Italy and Spain and spanned the acute and convalescent phases of COVID-19. Samples came from the ongoing ImmuneRACE study (first 160 participants) plus 1,254 subjects from 6 global collaborators. Nearly every sample came with metadata listing a de-identified subject ID, COVID-19 status, age in years and sex. The material from the prospective study consisted of cDNA or gDNA derived from T cells, B-cell-depleted T cells, or PBMCs. Where available, HLA class I and class II types were obtained from metadata supplied by the sample provider rather than from assay-based typing. The repertoires were released in a freely available public database meant as a resource for research on the immune response to SARS-CoV-2. The dataset comprised deeply sampled blood TCRbeta repertoires from subjects exposed to, actively infected with, or recovered from COVID-19.

The collaborating institutions used their own protocols to collect whole blood in K2EDTA tubes. Collaborator samples were shipped for TCRbeta analysis as frozen whole blood, isolated PBMCs, or DNA extracted from either sample type. CDR1 and CDR2 were assigned from the germline V gene (reference sequence) as LNHDA and SQIVND. The CDR3 has 19 amino acids, counting the end cysteine and phenylalanine. The entry retains the CDR3 DNA only, 57 bases that are in frame from base 1. The paper's findings and limits, for the study overall: Clinical and demographic metadata were provided uncurated, with the amount varying by source and participant.

TCRbeta CDR3 regions were amplified from genomic DNA by means of the immunoSEQ Assay, a bias-controlled multiplex PCR. Per the authors' processing: Nucleated cell counts per sample were estimated from amplification of reference gene primers within the assay. To quantify the absolute abundance of each unique TCRbeta CDR3 rearrangement, sequence reads were collapsed and filtered. For each sample, productive Simpson clonality was calculated as the square root of Simpson's diversity index over productive rearrangements. TCRdb obtained this table from immuneACCESS and retained in-frame rearrangements with V and J assigned. These tables miss some clones; where compared with another copy, unresolved V genes account for less than half of the shortfall, and the remainder is unexplained. V, J and clone size are taken as reported in that table, and D and trimming were inferred from the DNA itself. A total of a few hundred thousand clones appear in this sample, about 87% of them only once. Around 1.6% of the sample lies in the top ten.

Source material: peripheral blood. The TCR originated in a man aged 65 to 79 with acute or convalescent COVID-19. The chain uses TRBV19 and TRBJ1-2; TRBD1 fits 9 bases in the junction. For the CDR3, the sequence is CASSPEPGTGFYPNYGYTF. The DNA is as follows: TGTGCCAGTAGTCCAGAGCCCGGGACAGGGTTTTACCCTAATTATGGCTACACCTTC.